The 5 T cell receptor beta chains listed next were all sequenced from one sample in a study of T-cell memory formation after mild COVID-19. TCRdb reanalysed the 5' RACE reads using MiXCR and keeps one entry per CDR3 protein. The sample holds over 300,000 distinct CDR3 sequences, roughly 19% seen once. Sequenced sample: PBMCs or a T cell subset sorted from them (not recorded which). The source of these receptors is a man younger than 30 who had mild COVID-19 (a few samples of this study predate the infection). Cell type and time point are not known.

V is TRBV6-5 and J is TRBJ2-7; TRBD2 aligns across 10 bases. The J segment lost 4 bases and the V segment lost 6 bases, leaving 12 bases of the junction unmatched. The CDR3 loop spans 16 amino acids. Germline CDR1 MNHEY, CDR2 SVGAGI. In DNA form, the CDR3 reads TGTGCCAGCAGCCGTGGACTAGCGGTCTGGGGATACGAGCAGTACTTC. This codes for CASSRGLAVWGYEQYF.

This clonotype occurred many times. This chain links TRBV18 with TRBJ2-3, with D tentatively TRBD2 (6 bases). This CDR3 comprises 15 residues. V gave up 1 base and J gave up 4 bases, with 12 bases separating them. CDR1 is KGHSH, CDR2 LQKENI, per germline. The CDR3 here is CASSPRASVADTQYF. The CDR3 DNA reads TGTGCCAGCTCACCACGGGCTAGCGTGGCAGATACGCAGTATTTT. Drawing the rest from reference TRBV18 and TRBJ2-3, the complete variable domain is NAGVMQNPRHLVRRRGQEARLRCSPMKGHSHVYWYRQLPEEGLKFMVYLQKENIIDESGMPKERFSAEFPKEGPSILRIQQVVRGDSAAYFCASSPRASVADTQYFGPGTRLTVL.

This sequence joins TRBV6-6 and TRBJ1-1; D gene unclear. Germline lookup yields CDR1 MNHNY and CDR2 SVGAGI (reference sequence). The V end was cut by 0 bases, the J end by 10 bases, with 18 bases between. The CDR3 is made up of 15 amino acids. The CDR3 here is CASSYSVRSVEGAFF. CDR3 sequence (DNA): TGTGCCAGCAGTTACTCTGTCAGGTCGGTGGAGGGAGCTTTCTTT.

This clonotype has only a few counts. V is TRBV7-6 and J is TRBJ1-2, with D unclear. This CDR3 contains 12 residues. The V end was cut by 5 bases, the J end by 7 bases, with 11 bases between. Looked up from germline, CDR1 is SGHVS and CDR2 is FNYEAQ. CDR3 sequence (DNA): TGTGCCAGCAGCCCGGAAGGGCGTGGCTACACCTTC. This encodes CASSPEGRGYTF.

CDR3: CASSSYGRSYGYTF. Here the CDR3 DNA reads TGTGCCAGCAGTTCTTACGGACGGAGCTATGGCTACACCTTC. The rearrangement links TRBV28 to TRBJ1-2; no clear D gene. This CDR3 contains 14 residues. V shed 4 bases and J shed 4 bases, with 13 bases lying between them. CDR1 is MDHEN and CDR2 is SYDVKM in the germline V gene.